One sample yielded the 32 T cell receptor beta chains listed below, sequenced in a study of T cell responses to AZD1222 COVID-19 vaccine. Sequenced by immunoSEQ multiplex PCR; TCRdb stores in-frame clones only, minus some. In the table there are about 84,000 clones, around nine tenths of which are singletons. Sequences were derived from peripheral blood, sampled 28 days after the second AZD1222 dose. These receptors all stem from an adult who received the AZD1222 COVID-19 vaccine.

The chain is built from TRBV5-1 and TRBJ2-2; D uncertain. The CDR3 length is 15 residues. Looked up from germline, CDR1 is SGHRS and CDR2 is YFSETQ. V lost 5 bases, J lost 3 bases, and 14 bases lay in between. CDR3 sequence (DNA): TGCGCCAGCAGTTTTCCCAGGTCGGACACCGGGGAGCTGTTTTTT. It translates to CASSFPRSDTGELFF.

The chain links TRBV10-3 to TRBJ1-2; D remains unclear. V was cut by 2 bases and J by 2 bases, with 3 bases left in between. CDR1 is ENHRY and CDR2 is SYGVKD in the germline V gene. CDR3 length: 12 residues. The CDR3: CAISETNYGYTF. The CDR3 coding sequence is TGTGCCATCAGTGAGACAAACTATGGCTACACCTTC.

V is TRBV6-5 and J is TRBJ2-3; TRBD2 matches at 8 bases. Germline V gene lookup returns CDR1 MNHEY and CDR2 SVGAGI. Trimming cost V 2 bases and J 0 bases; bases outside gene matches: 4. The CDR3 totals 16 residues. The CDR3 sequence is CASSYGAGASTDTQYF. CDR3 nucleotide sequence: TGTGCCAGCAGTTACGGAGCGGGGGCTAGCACAGATACGCAGTATTTT.

In DNA form, the CDR3 reads TGTGCCAGCAGCCTAAACCGCGCGGCCTTTGGTGACTACGAGCAGTACTTC. Translating gives CASSLNRAAFGDYEQYF. The J gene is TRBJ2-7, the V gene TRBV14; D is undetermined. The CDR3 length is 17 residues. CDR1 is SGHDN, CDR2 FVKESK, per germline. Trimming shortened V by 4 bases and J by 3 bases, and 22 bases separated the two germline ends.

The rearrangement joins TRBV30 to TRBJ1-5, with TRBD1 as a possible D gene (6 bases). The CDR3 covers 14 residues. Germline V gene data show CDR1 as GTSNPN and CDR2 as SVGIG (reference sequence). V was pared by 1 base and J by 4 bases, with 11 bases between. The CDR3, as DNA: TGTGCCTGGAGTGATCAGGGGCGGAATCAGCCCCAGCATTTT. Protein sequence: CAWSDQGRNQPQHF.

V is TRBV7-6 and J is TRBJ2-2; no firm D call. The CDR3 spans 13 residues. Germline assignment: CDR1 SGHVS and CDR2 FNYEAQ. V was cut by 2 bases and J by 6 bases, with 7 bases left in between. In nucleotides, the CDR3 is TGTGCCAGCAGCTTAACCAACGCCGGGGAGCTGTTTTTT. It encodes CASSLTNAGELFF.

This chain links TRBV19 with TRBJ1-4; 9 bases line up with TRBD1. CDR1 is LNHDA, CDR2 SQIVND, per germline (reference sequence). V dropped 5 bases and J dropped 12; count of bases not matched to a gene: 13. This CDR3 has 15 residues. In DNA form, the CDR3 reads TGTGCCAGTAGTGCCCCGGGACAGGGTCGTAGGGAACTGTTTTTT. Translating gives CASSAPGQGRRELFF.

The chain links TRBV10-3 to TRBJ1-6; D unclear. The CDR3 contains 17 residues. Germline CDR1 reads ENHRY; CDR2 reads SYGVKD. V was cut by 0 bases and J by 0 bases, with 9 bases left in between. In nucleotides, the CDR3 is TGTGCCATCAGTGAGTCATCCCAGAGCTCCTATAATTCACCCCTCCACTTT. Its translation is CAISESSQSSYNSPLHF.

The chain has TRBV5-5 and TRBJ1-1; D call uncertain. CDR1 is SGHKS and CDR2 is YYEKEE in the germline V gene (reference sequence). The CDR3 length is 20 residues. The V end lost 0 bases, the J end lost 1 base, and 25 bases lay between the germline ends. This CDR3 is CASSLGYAFWGEKRNTEAFF. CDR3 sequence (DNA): TGTGCCAGCAGCTTGGGGTATGCGTTTTGGGGTGAAAAGAGGAACACTGAAGCTTTCTTT. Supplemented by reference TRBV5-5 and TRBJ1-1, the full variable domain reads DAGVTQSPTHLIKTRGQQVTLRCSPISGHKSVSWYQQVLGQGPQFIFQYYEKEERGRGNFPDRFSARQFPNYSSELNVNALLLGDSALYLCASSLGYAFWGEKRNTEAFFGQGTRLTVV.

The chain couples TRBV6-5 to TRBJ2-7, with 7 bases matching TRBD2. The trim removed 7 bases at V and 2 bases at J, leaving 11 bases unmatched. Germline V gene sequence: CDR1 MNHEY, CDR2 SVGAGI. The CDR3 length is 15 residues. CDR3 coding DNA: TGTGCCAGCACCGCGAGGGAGGGCTCAACCTACGAGCAGTACTTC. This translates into CASTAREGSTYEQYF.

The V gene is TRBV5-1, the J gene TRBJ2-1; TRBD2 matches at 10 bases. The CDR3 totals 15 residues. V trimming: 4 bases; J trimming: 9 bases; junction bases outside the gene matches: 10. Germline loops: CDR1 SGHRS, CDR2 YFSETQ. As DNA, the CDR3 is TGCGCCAGCAGCATGCCCGGGACTAGCGCGGCTGAGCAGTTCTTC. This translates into CASSMPGTSAAEQFF.

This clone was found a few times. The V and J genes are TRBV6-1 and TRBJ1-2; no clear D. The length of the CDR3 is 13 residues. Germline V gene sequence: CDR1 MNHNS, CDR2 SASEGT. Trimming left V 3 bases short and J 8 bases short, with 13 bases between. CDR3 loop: CASSDGRLWGYTF. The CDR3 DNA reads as TGTGCCAGCAGTGACGGGCGCCTGTGGGGCTACACCTTC.

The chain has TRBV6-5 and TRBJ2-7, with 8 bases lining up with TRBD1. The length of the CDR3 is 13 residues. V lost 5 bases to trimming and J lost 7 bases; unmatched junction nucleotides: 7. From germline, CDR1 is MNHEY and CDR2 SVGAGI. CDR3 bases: TGTGCCAGCAGTAAACCCACAGGGGGAGAGCAGTACTTC. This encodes CASSKPTGGEQYF.

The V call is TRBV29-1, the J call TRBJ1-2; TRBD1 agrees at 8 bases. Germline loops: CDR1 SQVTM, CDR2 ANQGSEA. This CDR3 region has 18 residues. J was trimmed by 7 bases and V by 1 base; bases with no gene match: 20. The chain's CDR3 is CSVEVGTGSLPFLRGYTF. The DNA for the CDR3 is TGCAGCGTTGAAGTGGGGACAGGCAGCCTGCCATTCTTGCGTGGCTACACCTTC.

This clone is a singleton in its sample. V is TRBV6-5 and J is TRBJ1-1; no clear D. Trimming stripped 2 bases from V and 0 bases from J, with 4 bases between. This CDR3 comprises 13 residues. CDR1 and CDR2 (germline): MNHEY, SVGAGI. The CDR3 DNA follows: TGTGCCAGCAGTTACGTATTGAACACTGAAGCTTTCTTT. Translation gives CASSYVLNTEAFF.

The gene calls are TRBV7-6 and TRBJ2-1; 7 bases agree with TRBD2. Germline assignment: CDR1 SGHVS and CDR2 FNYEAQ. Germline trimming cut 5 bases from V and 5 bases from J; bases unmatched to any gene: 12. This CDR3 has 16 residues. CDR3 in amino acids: CASSPLPGTTNNEQFF. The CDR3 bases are TGTGCCAGCAGCCCGCTACCCGGGACTACAAACAATGAGCAGTTCTTC.

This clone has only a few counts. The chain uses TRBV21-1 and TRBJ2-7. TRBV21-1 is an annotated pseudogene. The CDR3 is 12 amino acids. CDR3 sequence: CASSKGRHEQYF. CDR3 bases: TGTGCCAGCAGCAAAGGCCGGCACGAGCAGTACTTC.

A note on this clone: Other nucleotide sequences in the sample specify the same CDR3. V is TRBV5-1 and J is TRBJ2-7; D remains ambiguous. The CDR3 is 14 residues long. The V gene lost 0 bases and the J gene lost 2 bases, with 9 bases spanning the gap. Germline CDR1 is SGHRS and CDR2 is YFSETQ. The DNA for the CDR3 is TGCGCCAGCAGCTTGGGGTCAGGACCCTACGAGCAGTACTTC. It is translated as CASSLGSGPYEQYF.

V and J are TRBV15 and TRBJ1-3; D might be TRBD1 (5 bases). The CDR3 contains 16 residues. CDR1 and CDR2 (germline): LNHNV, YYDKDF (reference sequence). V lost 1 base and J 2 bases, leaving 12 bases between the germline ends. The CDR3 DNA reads TGTGCCACCAGCAGAGGAGGGTCGGGGGCTGGAAACACCATATATTTT. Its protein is CATSRGGSGAGNTIYF.

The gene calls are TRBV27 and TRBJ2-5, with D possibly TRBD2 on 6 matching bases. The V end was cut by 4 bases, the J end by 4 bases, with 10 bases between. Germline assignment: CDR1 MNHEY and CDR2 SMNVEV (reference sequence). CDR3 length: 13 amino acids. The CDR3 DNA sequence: TGTGCCAGCAGTTCGGGAGAGGGAGAGACCCAGTACTTC. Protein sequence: CASSSGEGETQYF.

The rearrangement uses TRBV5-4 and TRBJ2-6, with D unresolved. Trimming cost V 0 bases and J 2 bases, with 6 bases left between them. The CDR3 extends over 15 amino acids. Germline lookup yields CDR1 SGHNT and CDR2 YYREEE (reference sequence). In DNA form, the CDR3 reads TGTGCCAGCAGCTTGGGTGGGACTGGGGCCAACGTCCTGACTTTC. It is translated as CASSLGGTGANVLTF.

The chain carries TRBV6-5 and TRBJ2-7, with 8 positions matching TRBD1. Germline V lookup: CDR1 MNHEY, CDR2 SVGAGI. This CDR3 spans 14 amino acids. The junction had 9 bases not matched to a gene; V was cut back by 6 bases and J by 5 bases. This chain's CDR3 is CASRRGQGAHEQYF. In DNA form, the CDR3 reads TGTGCCAGCAGGCGCGGACAGGGAGCACACGAGCAGTACTTC.

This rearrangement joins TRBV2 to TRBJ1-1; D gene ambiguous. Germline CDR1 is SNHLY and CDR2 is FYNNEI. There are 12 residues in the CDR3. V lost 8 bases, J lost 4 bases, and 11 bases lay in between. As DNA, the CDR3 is TGTGCCAGCGAAGACCGAGCCACTGAAGCTTTCTTT. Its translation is CASEDRATEAFF.

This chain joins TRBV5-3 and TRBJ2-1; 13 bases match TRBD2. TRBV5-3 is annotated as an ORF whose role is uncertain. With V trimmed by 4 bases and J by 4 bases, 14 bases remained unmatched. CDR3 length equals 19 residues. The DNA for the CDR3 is TGTGCCAGAAGCCCCTCCACTAGCGGGGGGGCGAACATATACAATGAGCAGTTCTTC. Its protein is CARSPSTSGGANIYNEQFF.

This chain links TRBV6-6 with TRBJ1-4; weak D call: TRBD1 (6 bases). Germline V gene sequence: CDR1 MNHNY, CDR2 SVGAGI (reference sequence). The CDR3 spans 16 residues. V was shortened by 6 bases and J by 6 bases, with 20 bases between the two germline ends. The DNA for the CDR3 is TGTGCCAGCAGCAAAGGCTGGGGGACAAGGGATGAAAAACTGTTTTTT. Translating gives CASSKGWGTRDEKLFF.

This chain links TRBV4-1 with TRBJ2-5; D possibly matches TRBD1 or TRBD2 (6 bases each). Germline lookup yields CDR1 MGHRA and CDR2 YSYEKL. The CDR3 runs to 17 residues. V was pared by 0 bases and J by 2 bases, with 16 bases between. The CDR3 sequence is CASSQDKRAGAQETQYF. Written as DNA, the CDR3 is TGCGCCAGCAGCCAAGACAAGCGGGCAGGGGCTCAAGAGACCCAGTACTTC.

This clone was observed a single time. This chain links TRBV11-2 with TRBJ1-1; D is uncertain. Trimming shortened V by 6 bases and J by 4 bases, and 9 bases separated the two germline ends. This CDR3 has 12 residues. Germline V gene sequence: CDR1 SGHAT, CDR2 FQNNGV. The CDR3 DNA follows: TGTGCCAGCAGACCTCTGGGCACTGAAGCTTTCTTT. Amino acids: CASRPLGTEAFF.

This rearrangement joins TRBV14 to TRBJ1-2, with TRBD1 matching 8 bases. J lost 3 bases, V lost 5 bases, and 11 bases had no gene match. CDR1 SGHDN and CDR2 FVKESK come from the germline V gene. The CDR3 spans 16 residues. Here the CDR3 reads CASSGRTGNMDYGYTF. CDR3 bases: TGTGCCAGCAGCGGGAGGACAGGGAATATGGACTATGGCTACACCTTC.

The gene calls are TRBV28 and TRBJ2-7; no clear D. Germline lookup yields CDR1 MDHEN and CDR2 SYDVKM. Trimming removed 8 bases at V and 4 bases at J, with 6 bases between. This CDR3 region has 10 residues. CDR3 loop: CASGDYEQYF. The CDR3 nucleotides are TGTGCCAGCGGAGATTACGAGCAGTACTTC.

Here the CDR3 reads CASSQASGTENGYTF. In DNA form, the CDR3 reads TGTGCCAGCAGCCAAGCCTCCGGGACGGAAAATGGCTACACCTTC. The chain couples TRBV7-9 to TRBJ1-2; maybe TRBD1 (5 bases). Germline V gene data show CDR1 as SEHNR and CDR2 as FQNEAQ (reference sequence). Trimming left V 5 bases short and J 6 bases short, with 19 bases between. The CDR3 loop spans 15 amino acids.

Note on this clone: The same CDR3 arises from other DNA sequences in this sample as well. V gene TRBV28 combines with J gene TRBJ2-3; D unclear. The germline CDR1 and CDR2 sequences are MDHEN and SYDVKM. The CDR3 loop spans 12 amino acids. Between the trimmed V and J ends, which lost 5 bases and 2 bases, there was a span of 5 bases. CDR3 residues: CASSPPTDTQYF. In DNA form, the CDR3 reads TGTGCCAGCAGTCCCCCCACAGATACGCAGTATTTT.

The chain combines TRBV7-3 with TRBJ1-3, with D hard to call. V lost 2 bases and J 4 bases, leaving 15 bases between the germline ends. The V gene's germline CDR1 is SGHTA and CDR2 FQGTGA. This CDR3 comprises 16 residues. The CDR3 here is CASSLWWGSGGNTIYF. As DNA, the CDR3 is TGTGCCAGCAGCTTATGGTGGGGTTCGGGCGGAAACACCATATATTTT.